The 5 T cell receptor beta chains below come from one sample, sequenced in a study of shared clonotypes between healthy human individuals. The assay was immunoSEQ multiplex PCR, and TCRdb's table has in-frame clones only and misses some. The sample lists roughly 680,000 clones; around 77% were seen once. Material: memory CD4+ T cells sorted from blood. Subset meaning: CD45RA-negative fraction. These receptors all come from a woman aged 25-40 years in good health.

This sequence joins TRBV28 and TRBJ1-5, with no clear D. Between the trimmed V and J ends, which lost 6 bases and 1 base, there was a span of 16 bases. CDR1 and CDR2 (germline): MDHEN, SYDVKM. The CDR3 covers 16 residues. The CDR3 sequence: CASREGESGSNQPQHF. CDR3 nucleotides: TGTGCCAGCAGGGAGGGCGAATCCGGAAGCAATCAGCCCCAGCATTTT.

This clone has a single count. The chain joins TRBV15 to TRBJ2-7, with TRBD1 matching 12 bases. Germline trimming cut 6 bases from V and 4 bases from J; bases unmatched to any gene: 4. Germline CDR1 and CDR2: LNHNV and YYDKDF (reference sequence). This CDR3 comprises 14 residues. The CDR3 reads CATRPGQGAYEQYF. The CDR3 DNA reads TGTGCCACCAGGCCGGGACAGGGGGCTTACGAGCAGTACTTC.

The chain links TRBV7-9 to TRBJ1-3; 7 positions agree with TRBD1. The ends lost 3 bases at V and 0 bases at J; junction bases unmatched: 5. The CDR3 length is 16 residues. Germline CDR1 is SEHNR and CDR2 is FQNEAQ (reference sequence). CDR3 sequence: CASSFSDRYSGNTIYF. The CDR3 DNA is TGTGCCAGCAGCTTCTCGGACAGGTACTCTGGAAACACCATATATTTT.

This clone was recorded a few times. The chain joins TRBV28 to TRBJ2-3; the D is unclear. Germline V gives CDR1 MDHEN, CDR2 SYDVKM. CDR3 size: 11 residues. V gave up 6 bases and J gave up 4 bases, with 5 bases separating them. CDR3 sequence: CASRAADTQYF. The CDR3 nucleotides are TGTGCCAGCAGGGCGGCAGATACGCAGTATTTT.

The rearrangement uses TRBV14 and TRBJ2-7, with 11 bases lining up with TRBD2. The trim removed 4 bases at V and 10 bases at J, leaving 12 bases unmatched. Germline CDR1 is SGHDN and CDR2 is FVKESK. This CDR3 contains 15 residues. The CDR3 coding sequence is TGTGCCAGCAGCCCTCCAACTAGCGGGAGTAGGGTTCAGTACTTC. Amino acid sequence: CASSPPTSGSRVQYF.